This T cell receptor (beta chain) was recovered during a study of CD8+ T cells in alopecia areata. Whole-study context: Treatment comprised oral tofacitinib, 5 to 10 mg twice daily, in treated patients.

The treatment here: oral pan-JAK inhibitor, 5-10 mg twice daily. The authors extracted RNA and reverse transcribed it into cDNA as the sequencing template. The method was immunoSEQ multiplex PCR; TCRdb's version includes in-frame clones alone and lacks a portion of them. The sample has around 180,000 clones; 60% are singletons. This clone was seen a single time. Its antigen is as yet unknown. Germline assignment: CDR1 SGHDT and CDR2 YYEEEE. Trimming removed 3 bases from V and 2 bases from J; junction bases left unmatched: 10. This CDR3 contains 18 residues. Study results and limitations: In scalp and blood, many expanded lesional clones persisted during tofacitinib. Relative to normal scalp, lesional scalp, especially alopecia totalis/universalis, showed higher clonality.

The TCR comes from a human donor with alopecia areata. The material sequenced was CD4+ T cells sorted from blood, taken at week 24, from a patient treated with tofacitinib. This rearrangement joins TRBV5-6 to TRBJ2-2; the match to TRBD2 covers 10 bases. The CDR3 sequence: CASSSSSGRLLNTGELFF. CDR3 coding DNA: TGTGCCAGCAGCTCGTCTAGCGGGAGACTGCTCAACACCGGGGAGCTGTTTTTT.